Listed below are T cell receptor beta chains from one sample, sequenced in a study of identical twins. TCRdb re-called the 5' RACE reads with MiXCR, one entry per CDR3 protein. Of about 900,000 distinct CDR3 sequences detected, around 12% appear once; the ten largest clones hold around 1.5%. The data also belong to a second study, concerning yellow fever vaccine responses in identical twins.

The sequencing sample was made of PBMCs. These receptors originate from a woman younger than 30 in good health. Each CDR3 is given with its conserved first and last residue. D genes are given only for firm matches. The size field is filled for only some rows; it gives once, few, many or a size class.

TGTGCCAGCAGTTACGGGACTAGCGGGAAAGATGAGCAGTTCTTC,CASSYGTSGKDEQFF,TRBV6-5,TRBJ2-1,TRBD2,few
TGTGCCAGCAGCCCGACCAAGAGTAGCGCAGATACGCAGTATTTT,CASSPTKSSADTQYF,TRBV7-7,TRBJ2-3,NA,few
TGTGCCAGCGACTCGGCTGATAGCGGAATCCAGTTCTTC,CASDSADSGIQFF,TRBV13,TRBJ2-1,NA,few
TGCGCCAGCAGCTTGGACGGGATTGGCAATCAGCCCCAGCATTTT,CASSLDGIGNQPQHF,TRBV5-1,TRBJ1-5,NA,many
TGTGCCAGCAGTCTTTCGACAGGGGGTCCGGCGGGGGGGAAAAACATTCAGTACTTC,CASSLSTGGPAGGKNIQYF,TRBV2,TRBJ2-4,NA,NA
TGTGCCAGCAGTTCAAAACCGGGACAGAACTACGAGCAGTACTTC,CASSSKPGQNYEQYF,TRBV12-3/TRBV12-4,TRBJ2-7,TRBD1,NA
TGCGCCAGCAGTGTTTGGGAAGCGGGAAGCGACGAGCAGTACTTC,CASSVWEAGSDEQYF,TRBV10-2,TRBJ2-7,TRBD2,many
TGTGCCAGCAGTTACTCCCCCACAGGGAGCACCGGGGAGCTGTTTTTT,CASSYSPTGSTGELFF,TRBV6-5,TRBJ2-2,NA,few
TGCGCCAGCAGCCTGGGGCAGACGTATACGCAGTATTTT,CASSLGQTYTQYF,TRBV5-1,TRBJ2-3,NA,NA
TGTGCCAGCAGCTTAGAGGGGGGCTTCGGCTACAATGAGCAGTTCTTC,CASSLEGGFGYNEQFF,TRBV11-2,TRBJ2-1,NA,NA
TGTGCCAGCAGCGTAGGCTCGCCAGGGGGAGGGGAGACCCAGTACTTC,CASSVGSPGGGETQYF,TRBV9,TRBJ2-5,NA,many
TGTGCCAGCAGTCTAGCGGTGGGTTACTCTGGGGCCAACGTCCTGACTTTC,CASSLAVGYSGANVLTF,TRBV28,TRBJ2-6,TRBD2,NA
TGTGCCAGCAGCCAAGAGGCTACCTACAATGAGCAGTTCTTC,CASSQEATYNEQFF,TRBV3-1,TRBJ2-1,NA,many
TGTGCCACCAGCAGAGGGGGACTAGCGGGGAAAATCGATTACAATGAGCAGTTCTTC,CATSRGGLAGKIDYNEQFF,TRBV15,TRBJ2-1,TRBD2,NA
TGCGCCAGCAGCTTGAGCGGGTCAGGATACGATACGCAGTATTTT,CASSLSGSGYDTQYF,TRBV5-1,TRBJ2-3,NA,NA
TGCGCCGGAAAAGGGACAGGGGGCTCTCCCGGGGAGCTGTTTTTT,CAGKGTGGSPGELFF,TRBV23-1,TRBJ2-2,TRBD1,few
TGCGCCAGCAGCCAGGGGGGGGGAGAGACCCAGTACTTC,CASSQGGGETQYF,TRBV3-1,TRBJ2-5,NA,many
TGTGCCAGCAGCAACGAATGGGGCACTGAAGCTTTCTTT,CASSNEWGTEAFF,TRBV7-9,TRBJ1-1,NA,NA
TGTGCCAGCAAGCTCGGCGTGGGCGTAGAGACCCAGTACTTC,CASKLGVGVETQYF,TRBV12-3/TRBV12-4,TRBJ2-5,NA,NA